Reported below is one TCR beta chain. No antigen is known for it. Patients who had autoimmune disease history or got systemic immunosuppression were left out. The data derive from a study of OX40 agonist ivuxolimab in advanced cancers. About the study: Patients were roughly 87% male with ages about 20 to 79, mean about 60. Study-wide points: CD4+ T cells averaged fewer expanded clones than CD8+ T cells. Blood T cells, both CD4+ and CD8+, expanded clonally by week 6 at 0.1 to 3.0 mg/kg.

The method was immunoSEQ multiplex PCR; TCRdb's version includes in-frame clones alone and lacks a portion of them. The table lists approximately 69,000 clones, 80% to 90% of them singletons, with under 0.75% in the top ten. Germline V gene sequence: CDR1 MGHRA, CDR2 YSYEKL. CDR3 length: 14 amino acids. The V and J ends lost 4 bases and 0 bases respectively, with 10 bases between them. The receptor was derived from an adult with an advanced solid tumor such as melanoma, head and neck, liver or kidney cancer. The chain has TRBV4-1 and TRBJ2-7; D might be TRBD2 (6 bases). The sample consisted of CD4+ or CD8+ T cells sorted from blood, taken in a trial of the OX40 agonist ivuxolimab. The CDR3 region has the DNA TGCGCCAGCAGCCCCGGAGGGTTCTCCTACGAGCAGTACTTC. It is translated as CASSPGGFSYEQYF.